One T cell receptor beta chain is described in this entry. The antigen is unknown. CDR1 and CDR2 (germline): LGHDT, YNNKEL (reference sequence). This CDR3 is 13 amino acids long. V gave up 2 bases and J gave up 5 bases, with 9 bases separating them. The data were taken from a study of T cell responses to AZD1222 COVID-19 vaccine. Study-wide findings and caveats: There were vaccine-associated CD4 TCRs across spike, dominant at 160-218 and 743-854.

Method: immunoSEQ multiplex PCR; TCRdb's copy keeps in-frame clones and lacks some. In the table there are roughly 120,000 clones, around 83% of which are singletons. Second-dose intervals near 4 or 12 weeks were combined. Material: peripheral blood, obtained 28 days after the second AZD1222 dose. The rearrangement uses TRBV3-1 (or the pseudogene TRBV3-2) and TRBJ1-2; no reliable D call. The TCR was taken from an adult who received the AZD1222 COVID-19 vaccine. The CDR3, as DNA: TGTGCCAGCAGCCAACGCGCGGGGTATGGCTACACCTTC. It yields the protein CASSQRAGYGYTF.